This TCR beta chain was found in a study of T-cell memory formation after mild COVID-19 (dated by TCRdb to about 2021). For context, the study as a whole: TCR sequence clusters from the two donors were found to be largely donor specific. In a couple of donors, T-cell clones that expanded and contracted after mild COVID-19 were tracked by sequencing TCRalpha and TCRbeta repertoires over time. Two young, previously healthy adult volunteers, one female and one male, were included in the cohort.

The research as a whole found: Contracting CD4+ clones were found mainly in CM and EM memory subsets, while CD8+ clones were enriched in EMRA. Balanced CD4/CD8 phenotypes were observed for clones contracting from day 15 to 85, whereas a bias towards CD4+ was observed for a second wave of clones expanding from day 15 to 37. The study covered only a couple of mild cases, and larger cohorts including severe cases with pre-infection samples were considered necessary. The second-wave clones that peaked on day 37 were not confirmed to be SARS-CoV-2 specific. Some responding clones were detected in pre-infection memory, suggesting pre-existing cross-reactive memory T cells joined the SARS-CoV-2 response.

Ficoll-Paque density gradient centrifugation was the method used to isolate PBMCs. Sequencing was performed on an Illumina NovaSeq 6000. TCRalpha and TCRbeta cDNA libraries were constructed by 5'RACE with constant-segment primers, with sample barcodes and unique molecular identifiers being introduced. RNA was extracted from every sample with Trizol reagent. The libraries were amplified in two PCR steps, and the second step added a second sample barcode and Illumina TruSeq adapters. Sequencing of the libraries was done on an Illumina NovaSeq, producing 2 x 150 bp paired-end reads. Turning to the authors' computational methods: With migec v1.2.7, reads were demultiplexed and then collapsed into UMI-guided consensus sequences. Using mixcr v2.1.11, the UMI consensuses were aligned to TRA and TRB V and J templates and assembled into clonotypes. Clonotypes were classified as expanded or contracted when called significant by both edgeR and NoisET, with noise models trained on biological replicates. edgeR calls used a false discovery rate-adjusted p below 0.01 and a log2 fold-change threshold of 1. As an exploratory analysis of dynamics, PCA with hierarchical clustering was applied to max-normalized trajectories of the 1000 most abundant clonotypes. Separately sequenced CD4+ and CD8+ repertoires were used to assign the CD4 or CD8 phenotype of responding clones. TCRdb reworked the public reads: Q25 trimming with fastp, MiXCR clone assembly, productive beta chains retained. Each CDR3 protein gets just one entry, which takes the most common genes and DNA from the rows behind it. None of the V and J calls come from the authors' own analysis; TCRdb made them. The sample contains hundreds of thousands of distinct CDR3 sequences, 25% to 30% of them found a single time. Together, the top ten hold about 13% of the sample.

As concerns this clonotype: The target of this receptor is not known. Nothing much larger sits one base from this clone, and base qualities are not available.

The germline V gene (reference sequence) supplies CDR1 MNHNY and CDR2 SVGAGI. The germline V and J ends show losses of 6 bases and 2 bases respectively, and no gene match explains 4 bases of the junction. Taken from cysteine to phenylalanine, the CDR3 has 14 residues. The CDR3 DNA has 42 bases and is translated from base 1. The receptor comes from an adult woman who had mild COVID-19 (a few samples of this study predate the infection). The sample titles of this study are shuffled in the database, so cell type and time point are left out; the donor was told from shared clones. The chain employs TRBV6-6 and TRBJ2-5, with 9 bases matching TRBD2. The sample was PBMCs or a T cell subset sorted from them (not recorded which). CDR3 loop: CASSRLAVQETQYF. The bases read TGTGCCAGCAGCCGACTAGCGGTACAAGAGACCCAGTACTTC.